Sequencing of this TCR beta chain was carried out in a study of PD-1 blockade in mismatch repair-deficient tumors. PCR or immunohistochemistry showed mismatch repair deficiency in every enrolled patient. TCRs were sequenced from three patients responding to pembrolizumab. The CDR3 covers 17 residues. Looked up from germline, CDR1 is SGHVS and CDR2 is FQNEAQ. V was pared by 5 bases and J by 6 bases, with 14 bases of the junction left unmatched. The table came from immunoSEQ multiplex PCR; TCRdb's copy has only in-frame clones and leaves some out. The data show some 21,000 clones, over 75% seen once. This clone was observed once.

The material sequenced was PBMCs, taken 52 weeks after starting pembrolizumab. The genes are TRBV7-8 and TRBJ2-1, with 9 bases aligning to TRBD1. This receptor was taken from an adult with mismatch repair-deficient cancer. The CDR3 DNA is TGTGCCAGCAGCGTGCGCGCCCCGGGACAGGGTGGCAATGAGCAGTTCTTC. It codes for CASSVRAPGQGGNEQFF. Complete variable domain (other parts from reference TRBV7-8 and TRBJ2-1): GAGVSQSPRYKVAKRGQDVALRCDPISGHVSLFWYQQALGQGPEFLTYFQNEAQLDKSGLPSDRFFAERPEGSVSTLKIQRTQQEDSAVYLCASSVRAPGQGGNEQFFGPGTRLTVL.